This T cell receptor (beta chain) was recorded in a study of spatial heterogeneity in lung cancer. Study results and limitations: Intratumoral expanded alpha and beta TCR counts were found to track tumor mutation counts.

TCRdb redid the calling of the 5' RACE reads with MiXCR, one entry per CDR3 protein. This sample carries 6,500 to 9,500 distinct CDR3 sequences, 5.4% of them seen once, and the ten largest clones take around 24%. As to time point: sample taken at primary tumor resection. Donors were some 72 untreated early-stage non-small cell lung cancer patients. Whole RNA came from tumor, nontumor lung or frozen PBMC and was sequenced without being sorted. The V end was cut by 8 bases, the J end by 3 bases, with 7 bases between. Germline values: CDR1 MDHEN, CDR2 SYDVKM. The CDR3 runs 11 residues. This clonotype was seen at least ten times. Its antigen is still unknown.

The source is a male donor with early-stage non-small cell lung cancer. The sample here was lung tumor tissue, taken at surgery. The V gene is TRBV28, the J gene TRBJ1-1; D remains unclear. The CDR3 loop reads CASVLYTEAFF. CDR3 in DNA: TGTGCCAGCGTACTATACACTGAAGCTTTCTTT.